A selection of T cell receptor beta chains follows, all from one sample in a study of graft-versus-host responses after intestinal transplantation. Measured with immunoSEQ multiplex PCR; TCRdb has only the in-frame clones, and not every one. The sample has 14,000 or so clones; around three quarters are singletons. The sample consisted of ileum tissue, taken 27 days after intestinal transplant. The receptors originated from a human patient who received an intestinal transplant, so some T cells may come from the graft donor. Each CDR3 is given with its conserved first and last residue. A D gene is named only where the DNA matches it firmly. Not every row has a clone size; where given, it reads once, few, many or a size class.

cdr3_length: 16
d_call: TRBD2
j_call: TRBJ2-1
clone_size: .
v_call: TRBV25-1
cdr3_nt: TGTGCCTCTAGGAGCGGGCGGGAGAGCTCCTACAATGAGCAGTTCTTC
cdr3_aa: CASRSGRESSYNEQFF

cdr3_length: 14
d_call: .
j_call: TRBJ1-2
clone_size: .
v_call: TRBV28
cdr3_nt: TGTGCCAGCAGTTTAACCGGCAGGGACTATGGCTACACCTTC
cdr3_aa: CASSLTGRDYGYTF

cdr3_length: 14
d_call: .
j_call: TRBJ1-1
clone_size: once
v_call: TRBV10-3
cdr3_nt: TGTGCCATCAGTGAGTCGAGTATAACCACTGAAGCTTTCTTT
cdr3_aa: CAISESSITTEAFF

cdr3_length: 16
d_call: .
j_call: TRBJ2-4
clone_size: few
v_call: TRBV15
cdr3_nt: TGTGCCACCAGCCCCCGGGACACCCTGGCCAAAAACATTCAGTACTTC
cdr3_aa: CATSPRDTLAKNIQYF

cdr3_length: 14
d_call: .
j_call: TRBJ2-3
clone_size: .
v_call: TRBV11-2
cdr3_nt: TGTGCCAGCAGCTTAACGGTTAGCACAGATACGCAGTATTTT
cdr3_aa: CASSLTVSTDTQYF

cdr3_length: 12
d_call: .
j_call: TRBJ2-3
clone_size: few
v_call: TRBV25-1
cdr3_nt: TGTGCCAGTGGTGGGGGGACAGATACGCAGTATTTT
cdr3_aa: CASGGGTDTQYF

cdr3_length: 15
d_call: TRBD2
j_call: TRBJ2-7
clone_size: .
v_call: TRBV7-6
cdr3_nt: TGTGCCAGCAGCCCCGTAGCGGGAACCCCCTACGAGCAGTACTTC
cdr3_aa: CASSPVAGTPYEQYF

cdr3_length: 14
d_call: TRBD2
j_call: TRBJ2-1
clone_size: once
v_call: TRBV30
cdr3_nt: TGTGCCTGGAGTTTTGTAGCGGGGTCCAATGAGCAGTTCTTC
cdr3_aa: CAWSFVAGSNEQFF

cdr3_length: 14
d_call: .
j_call: TRBJ2-2
clone_size: .
v_call: TRBV6-1
cdr3_nt: TGTGCCAGCAGTGAATTAACAATCACCGGGGAGCTGTTTTTT
cdr3_aa: CASSELTITGELFF

cdr3_length: 14
d_call: TRBD1
j_call: TRBJ1-6
clone_size: .
v_call: TRBV11-2
cdr3_nt: TGTGCCAGCAGCTTATCAGGGGGCAATTCACCCCTCCACTTT
cdr3_aa: CASSLSGGNSPLHF

cdr3_length: 14
d_call: TRBD1
j_call: TRBJ2-1
clone_size: .
v_call: TRBV12-5
cdr3_nt: TGTGCTAGTGGTTCACAGGGGGCGCGCGATGAGCAGTTCTTC
cdr3_aa: CASGSQGARDEQFF

cdr3_length: 16
d_call: .
j_call: TRBJ2-1
clone_size: .
v_call: TRBV4-1
cdr3_nt: TGCGCCAGCAGCCAAGTGGGGGGGCACTCCTACAATGAGCAGTTCTTC
cdr3_aa: CASSQVGGHSYNEQFF

cdr3_length: 17
d_call: .
j_call: TRBJ2-1
clone_size: .
v_call: TRBV9
cdr3_nt: TGTGCCAGCAGCGTAGTGCCCCTCGGGGGGCCTTGGTATGAGCAGTTCTTC
cdr3_aa: CASSVVPLGGPWYEQFF

cdr3_length: 15
d_call: .
j_call: TRBJ1-1
clone_size: .
v_call: TRBV11-2
cdr3_nt: TGTGCCAGCAGCTTCGGGGGAAGGCCCGGGCCTGAAGCTTTCTTT
cdr3_aa: CASSFGGRPGPEAFF

cdr3_length: 15
d_call: TRBD1
j_call: TRBJ2-2
clone_size: few
v_call: TRBV5-4
cdr3_nt: TGTGCCAGCAGCTTTACCAGGGGGATCGCCGGGGAGCTGTTTTTT
cdr3_aa: CASSFTRGIAGELFF

cdr3_length: 14
d_call: TRBD1
j_call: TRBJ1-1
clone_size: once
v_call: TRBV19
cdr3_nt: TGTGCCAGTAGTTTGGGACAGGGGAGCACTGAAGCTTTCTTT
cdr3_aa: CASSLGQGSTEAFF

cdr3_length: 13
d_call: .
j_call: TRBJ1-6
clone_size: .
v_call: TRBV9
cdr3_nt: TGTGCCAGCAGCGTTGGGGGGGATTCACCCCTCCACTTT
cdr3_aa: CASSVGGDSPLHF

cdr3_length: 15
d_call: TRBD1
j_call: TRBJ1-4
clone_size: .
v_call: TRBV6-6
cdr3_nt: TGTGCCAGCAGTTACGCAGGGGGGCAGGGTGAAAAACTGTTTTTT
cdr3_aa: CASSYAGGQGEKLFF

cdr3_length: 15
d_call: TRBD1
j_call: TRBJ1-2
clone_size: once
v_call: TRBV28
cdr3_nt: TGTGCCAGCAGAGTTACGGGGACAGCACCTTATGGCTACACCTTC
cdr3_aa: CASRVTGTAPYGYTF

cdr3_length: 17
d_call: TRBD2
j_call: TRBJ2-1
clone_size: .
v_call: TRBV4-2
cdr3_nt: TGTGCCAGCAGCCAAGAACTAGCGGGGGGGCCTTACAATGAGCAGTTCTTC
cdr3_aa: CASSQELAGGPYNEQFF

cdr3_length: 13
d_call: .
j_call: TRBJ2-5
clone_size: .
v_call: TRBV5-1
cdr3_nt: TGCGCCAGCAGCTTGCAGGGTCGGGAGACCCAGTACTTC
cdr3_aa: CASSLQGRETQYF

cdr3_length: 16
d_call: .
j_call: TRBJ1-6
clone_size: .
v_call: TRBV6-5
cdr3_nt: TGTGCCAGCAGTTACTCGTGGGAGACGGGGAATTCACCCCTCCACTTT
cdr3_aa: CASSYSWETGNSPLHF

cdr3_length: 14
d_call: .
j_call: TRBJ1-1
clone_size: .
v_call: TRBV11-2
cdr3_nt: TGTGCCAGCAGCTTGTCCAGTACTAGGACTGAAGCTTTCTTT
cdr3_aa: CASSLSSTRTEAFF

cdr3_length: 15
d_call: .
j_call: TRBJ1-2
clone_size: .
v_call: TRBV4-2
cdr3_nt: TGTGCCAGCAGCCAAGATTGGGGACGGGGGGATGGCTACACCTTC
cdr3_aa: CASSQDWGRGDGYTF

cdr3_length: 14
d_call: TRBD2
j_call: TRBJ2-1
clone_size: .
v_call: TRBV4-3
cdr3_nt: TGCGCCAGCAGCCAACGGGGGGGTAACAATGAGCAGTTCTTC
cdr3_aa: CASSQRGGNNEQFF

cdr3_length: 15
d_call: .
j_call: TRBJ2-3
clone_size: .
v_call: TRBV4-3
cdr3_nt: TGCGCCAGCAGCCAAGAAGGAGGGGCGACAGATACGCAGTATTTT
cdr3_aa: CASSQEGGATDTQYF

cdr3_length: 10
d_call: .
j_call: TRBJ2-5
clone_size: .
v_call: TRBV20-1
cdr3_nt: TGCAGTGCTTCTCAGGAGACCCAGTACTTC
cdr3_aa: CSASQETQYF

cdr3_length: 15
d_call: .
j_call: TRBJ1-2
clone_size: .
v_call: TRBV27
cdr3_nt: TGTGCCAGCAGTCCCCCCGAGAGGCCTAACTATGGCTACACCTTC
cdr3_aa: CASSPPERPNYGYTF

cdr3_length: 14
d_call: .
j_call: TRBJ1-2
clone_size: .
v_call: TRBV29-1
cdr3_nt: TGCAGCGTTGCCCTATCGGGGGGGCCGTCCGGCTACACCTTC
cdr3_aa: CSVALSGGPSGYTF

cdr3_length: 11
d_call: .
j_call: TRBJ2-1
clone_size: .
v_call: TRBV20-1
cdr3_nt: TGCAGTGCTAGGCGCGGCAATGAGCAGTTCTTC
cdr3_aa: CSARRGNEQFF

cdr3_length: 18
d_call: TRBD1
j_call: TRBJ2-6
clone_size: .
v_call: TRBV29-1
cdr3_nt: TGCAGCGTTGAAGATTTGGCCGGACAGGGTTCTGGGGCCAACGTCCTGACTTTC
cdr3_aa: CSVEDLAGQGSGANVLTF

cdr3_length: 14
d_call: .
j_call: TRBJ2-1
clone_size: .
v_call: TRBV9
cdr3_nt: TGTGCCAGCAGCGTGTGGGCGGGATACAATGAGCAGTTCTTC
cdr3_aa: CASSVWAGYNEQFF

cdr3_length: 15
d_call: .
j_call: TRBJ1-2
clone_size: .
v_call: TRBV28
cdr3_nt: TGTGCCAGCAGTTTTGATTTGGGACATAACTATGGCTACACCTTC
cdr3_aa: CASSFDLGHNYGYTF

cdr3_length: 15
d_call: TRBD1
j_call: TRBJ2-1
clone_size: .
v_call: TRBV6-6
cdr3_nt: TGTGCCAGCAGTCGAACATCAGGGGGCGCGAATGAGCAGTTCTTC
cdr3_aa: CASSRTSGGANEQFF

cdr3_length: 13
d_call: .
j_call: TRBJ1-5
clone_size: .
v_call: TRBV5-1
cdr3_nt: TGCGCCAGCAGCTTGGCCCTGAATCAGCCCCAGCATTTT
cdr3_aa: CASSLALNQPQHF

cdr3_length: 15
d_call: .
j_call: TRBJ2-3
clone_size: few
v_call: TRBV4-3
cdr3_nt: TGCGCCAGCAGCCAAGCCGGGACTAGCACAGATACGCAGTATTTT
cdr3_aa: CASSQAGTSTDTQYF

cdr3_length: 14
d_call: .
j_call: TRBJ1-5
clone_size: .
v_call: TRBV28
cdr3_nt: TGTGCCAGCAGTTTTCGGTTCAACAATCAGCCCCAGCATTTT
cdr3_aa: CASSFRFNNQPQHF

cdr3_length: 12
d_call: .
j_call: TRBJ1-1
clone_size: .
v_call: TRBV28
cdr3_nt: TGTGCCAGCAGTCCCCTCCTAGCTGAAGCTTTCTTT
cdr3_aa: CASSPLLAEAFF

cdr3_length: 13
d_call: .
j_call: TRBJ2-1
clone_size: .
v_call: TRBV10-1
cdr3_nt: TGCGCCAGCAGCGGGGGGCCCCTTGGGGAGCAGTTCTTC
cdr3_aa: CASSGGPLGEQFF

cdr3_length: 16
d_call: TRBD1
j_call: TRBJ2-3
clone_size: .
v_call: TRBV29-1
cdr3_nt: TGCAGCGTTGGGAGGCGTCAGGGGGCGGTCGCAGATACGCAGTATTTT
cdr3_aa: CSVGRRQGAVADTQYF

cdr3_length: 15
d_call: TRBD1
j_call: TRBJ1-2
clone_size: few
v_call: TRBV4-2
cdr3_nt: TGTGCCAGCAGCTTCCGGGACAGTAAGAACTATGGCTACACCTTC
cdr3_aa: CASSFRDSKNYGYTF